This T cell receptor (beta chain) was found in a study of OX40 agonist ivuxolimab in advanced cancers. Across the study: Patients were dosed with the agonistic anti-OX40 (CD134) antibody ivuxolimab. Among those enrolled, mean age was roughly 55 years (range about 23 to 79) and 82.7% were male.

Overall study findings and caveats: On average, CD8+ T cells had more expanded clones than CD4+.

Libraries were prepared by immunoSEQ multiplex PCR; TCRdb keeps only in-frame clonotypes and omits some of them. The table lists roughly 30,000 clones, approximately 86% of them singletons. The CDR3 is made up of 13 amino acids. The V and J ends lost 8 bases and 3 bases, in that order; junction bases with no gene match: 3. Germline V gene data show CDR1 as MDHEN and CDR2 as SYDVKM. This clone was counted once. Its antigen is currently unknown. Sequences were derived from CD4+ or CD8+ T cells sorted from blood, sampled in a trial of the OX40 agonist ivuxolimab. The clonotype originates from an adult with an advanced solid tumor such as melanoma, head and neck, liver or kidney cancer. The chain has TRBV28 and TRBJ2-7; 11 bases are a match to TRBD1. CDR3 region: CASGTGGNYEQYF. The DNA for the CDR3 is TGTGCCAGCGGGACAGGGGGGAACTACGAGCAGTACTTC.